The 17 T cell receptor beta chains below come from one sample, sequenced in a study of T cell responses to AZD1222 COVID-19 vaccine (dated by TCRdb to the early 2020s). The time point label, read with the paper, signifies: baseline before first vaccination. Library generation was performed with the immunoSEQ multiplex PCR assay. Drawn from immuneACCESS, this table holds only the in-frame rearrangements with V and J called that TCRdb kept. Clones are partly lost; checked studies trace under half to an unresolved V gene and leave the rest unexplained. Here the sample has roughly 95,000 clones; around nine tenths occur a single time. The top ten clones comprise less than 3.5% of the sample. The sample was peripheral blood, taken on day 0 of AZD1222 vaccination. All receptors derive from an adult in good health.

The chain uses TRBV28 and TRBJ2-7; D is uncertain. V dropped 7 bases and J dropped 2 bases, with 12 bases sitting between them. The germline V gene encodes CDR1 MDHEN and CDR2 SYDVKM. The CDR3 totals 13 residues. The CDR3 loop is CASTPGPTYEQYF. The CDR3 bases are TGTGCCAGCACCCCGGGTCCCACCTACGAGCAGTACTTC.

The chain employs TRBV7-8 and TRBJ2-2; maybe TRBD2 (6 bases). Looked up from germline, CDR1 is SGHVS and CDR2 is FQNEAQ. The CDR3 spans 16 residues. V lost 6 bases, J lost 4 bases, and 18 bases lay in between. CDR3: CASSLEEPRGTGELFF. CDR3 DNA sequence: TGTGCCAGCAGTCTAGAAGAACCGCGGGGCACCGGGGAGCTGTTTTTT.

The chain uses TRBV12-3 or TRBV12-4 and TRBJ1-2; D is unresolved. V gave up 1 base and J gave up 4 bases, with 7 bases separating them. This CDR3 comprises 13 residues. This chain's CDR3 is CASSLEQIYGYTF. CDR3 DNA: TGTGCCAGCAGTTTAGAACAGATCTATGGCTACACCTTC.

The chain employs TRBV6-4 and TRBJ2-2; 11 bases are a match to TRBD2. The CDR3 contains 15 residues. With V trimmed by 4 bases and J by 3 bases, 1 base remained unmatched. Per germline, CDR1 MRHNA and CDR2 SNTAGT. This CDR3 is CASSALAGDTGELFF. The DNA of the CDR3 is TGTGCCAGCAGTGCACTAGCGGGAGACACCGGGGAGCTGTTTTTT.

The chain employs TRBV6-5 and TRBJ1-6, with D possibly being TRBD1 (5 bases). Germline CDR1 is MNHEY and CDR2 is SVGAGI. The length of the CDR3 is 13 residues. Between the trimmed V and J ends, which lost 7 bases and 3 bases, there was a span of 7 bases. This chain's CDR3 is CASMTVYNSPLHF. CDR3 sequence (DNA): TGTGCCAGCATGACAGTCTATAATTCACCCCTCCACTTT.

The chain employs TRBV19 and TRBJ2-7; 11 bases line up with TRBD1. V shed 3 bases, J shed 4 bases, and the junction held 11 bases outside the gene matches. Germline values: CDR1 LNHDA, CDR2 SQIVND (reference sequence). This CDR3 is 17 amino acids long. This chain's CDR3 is CASSIRTGTGGRYEQYF. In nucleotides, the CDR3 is TGTGCCAGTAGTATCCGAACCGGGACAGGGGGTAGGTACGAGCAGTACTTC.

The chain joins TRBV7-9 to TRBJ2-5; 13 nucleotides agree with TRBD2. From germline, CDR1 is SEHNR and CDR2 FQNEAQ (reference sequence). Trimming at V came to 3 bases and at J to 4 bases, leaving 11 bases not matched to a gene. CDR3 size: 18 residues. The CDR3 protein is CASSLEMPGTSGIETQYF. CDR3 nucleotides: TGTGCCAGCAGCTTGGAGATGCCCGGGACTAGCGGGATAGAGACCCAGTACTTC. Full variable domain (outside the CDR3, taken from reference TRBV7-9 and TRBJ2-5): DTGVSQNPRHKITKRGQNVTFRCDPISEHNRLYWYRQTLGQGPEFLTYFQNEAQLEKSRLLSDRFSAERPKGSFSTLEIQRTEQGDSAMYLCASSLEMPGTSGIETQYFGPGTRLLVL.

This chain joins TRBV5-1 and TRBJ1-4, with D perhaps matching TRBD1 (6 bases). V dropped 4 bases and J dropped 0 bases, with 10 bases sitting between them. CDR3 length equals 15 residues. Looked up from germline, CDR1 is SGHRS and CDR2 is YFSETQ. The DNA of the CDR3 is TGCGCCAGCAGCCCGAGGACAGCAACTAATGAAAAACTGTTTTTT. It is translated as CASSPRTATNEKLFF.

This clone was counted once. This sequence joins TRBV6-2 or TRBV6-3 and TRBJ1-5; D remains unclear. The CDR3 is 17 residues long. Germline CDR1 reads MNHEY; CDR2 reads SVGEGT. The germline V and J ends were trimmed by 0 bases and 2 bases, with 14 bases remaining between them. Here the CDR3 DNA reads TGTGCCAGCAGTTACTCGGTCAGGAGGGTTGGCAATCAGCCCCAGCATTTT. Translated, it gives CASSYSVRRVGNQPQHF.

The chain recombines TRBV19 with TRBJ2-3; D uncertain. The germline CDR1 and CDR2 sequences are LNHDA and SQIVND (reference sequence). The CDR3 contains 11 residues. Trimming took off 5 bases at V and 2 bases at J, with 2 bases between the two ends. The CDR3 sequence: CASSFTDTQYF. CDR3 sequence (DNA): TGTGCCAGTAGTTTCACAGATACGCAGTATTTT.

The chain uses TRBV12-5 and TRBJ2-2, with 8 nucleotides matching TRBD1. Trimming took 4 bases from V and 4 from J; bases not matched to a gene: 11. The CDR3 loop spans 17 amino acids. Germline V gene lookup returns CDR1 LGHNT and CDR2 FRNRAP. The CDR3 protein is CASGSPQGAFGTGELFF. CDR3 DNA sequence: TGTGCTAGTGGTTCCCCTCAGGGGGCGTTCGGCACCGGGGAGCTGTTTTTT.

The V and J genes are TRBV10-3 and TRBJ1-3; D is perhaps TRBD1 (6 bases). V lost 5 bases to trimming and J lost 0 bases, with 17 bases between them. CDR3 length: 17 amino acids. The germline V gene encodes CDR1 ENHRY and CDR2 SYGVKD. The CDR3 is CAISRSTGTISGNTIYF. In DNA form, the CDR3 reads TGTGCCATCAGTAGATCCACAGGGACCATCTCTGGAAACACCATATATTTT.

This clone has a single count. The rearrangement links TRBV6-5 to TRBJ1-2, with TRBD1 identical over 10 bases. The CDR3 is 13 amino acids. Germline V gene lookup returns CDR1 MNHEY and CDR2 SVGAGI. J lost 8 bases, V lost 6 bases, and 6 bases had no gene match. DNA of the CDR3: TGTGCCAGCAGGGCCGGGACAGGGGAAGGCTACACCTTC. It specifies CASRAGTGEGYTF.

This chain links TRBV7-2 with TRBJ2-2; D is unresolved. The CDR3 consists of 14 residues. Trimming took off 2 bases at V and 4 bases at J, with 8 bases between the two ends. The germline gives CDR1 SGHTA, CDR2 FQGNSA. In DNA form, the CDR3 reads TGTGCCAGCAGCTTAATAAGTCGCACCGGGGAGCTGTTTTTT. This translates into CASSLISRTGELFF.

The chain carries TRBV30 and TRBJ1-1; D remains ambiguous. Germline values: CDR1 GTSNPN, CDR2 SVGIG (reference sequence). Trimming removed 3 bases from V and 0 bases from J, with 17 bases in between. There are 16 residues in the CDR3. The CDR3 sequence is CAWRNDGKIMNTEAFF. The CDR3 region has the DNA TGTGCCTGGAGAAATGACGGCAAAATTATGAACACTGAAGCTTTCTTT. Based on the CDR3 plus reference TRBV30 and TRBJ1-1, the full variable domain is SQTIHQWPATLVQPVGSPLSLECTVEGTSNPNLYWYRQAAGRGLQLLFYSVGIGQISSEVPQNLSASRPQDRQFILSSKKLLLSDSGFYLCAWRNDGKIMNTEAFFGQGTRLTVV.

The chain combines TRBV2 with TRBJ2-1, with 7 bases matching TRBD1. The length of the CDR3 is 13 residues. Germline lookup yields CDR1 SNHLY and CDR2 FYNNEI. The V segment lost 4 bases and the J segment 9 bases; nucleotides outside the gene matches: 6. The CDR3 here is CASSAQGVVEQFF. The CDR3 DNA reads TGTGCCAGCAGTGCGCAGGGGGTCGTTGAGCAGTTCTTC.

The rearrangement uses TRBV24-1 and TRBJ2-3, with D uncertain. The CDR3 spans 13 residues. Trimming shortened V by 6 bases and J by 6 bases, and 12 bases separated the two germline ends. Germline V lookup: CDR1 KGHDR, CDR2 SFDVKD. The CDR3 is CATSNPFTDTQYF. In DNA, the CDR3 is TGTGCCACCAGTAATCCTTTTACCGATACGCAGTATTTT.